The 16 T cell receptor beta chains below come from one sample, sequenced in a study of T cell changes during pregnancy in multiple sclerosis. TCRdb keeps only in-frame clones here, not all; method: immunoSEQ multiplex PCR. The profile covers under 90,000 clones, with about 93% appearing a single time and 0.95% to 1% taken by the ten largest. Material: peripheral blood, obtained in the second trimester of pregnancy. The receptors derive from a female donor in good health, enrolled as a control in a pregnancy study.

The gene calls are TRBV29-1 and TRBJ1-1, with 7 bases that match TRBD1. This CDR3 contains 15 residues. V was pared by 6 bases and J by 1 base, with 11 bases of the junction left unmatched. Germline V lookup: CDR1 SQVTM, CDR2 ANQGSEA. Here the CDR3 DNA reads TGCAGCGTCGGACCGGGACAGAAGCAGAACACTGAAGCTTTCTTT. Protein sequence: CSVGPGQKQNTEAFF. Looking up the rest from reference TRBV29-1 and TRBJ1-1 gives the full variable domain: SAVISQKPSRDICQRGTSLTIQCQVDSQVTMMFWYRQQPGQSLTLIATANQGSEATYESGFVIDKFPISRPNLTFSTLTVSNMSPEDSSIYLCSVGPGQKQNTEAFFGQGTRLTVV.

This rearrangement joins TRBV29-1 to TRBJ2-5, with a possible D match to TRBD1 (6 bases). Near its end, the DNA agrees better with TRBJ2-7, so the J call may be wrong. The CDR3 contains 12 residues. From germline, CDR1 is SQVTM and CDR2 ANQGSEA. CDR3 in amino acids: CSAEDSLGEQYF. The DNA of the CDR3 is TGCAGCGCAGAGGACAGTCTCGGCGAGCAGTACTTC.

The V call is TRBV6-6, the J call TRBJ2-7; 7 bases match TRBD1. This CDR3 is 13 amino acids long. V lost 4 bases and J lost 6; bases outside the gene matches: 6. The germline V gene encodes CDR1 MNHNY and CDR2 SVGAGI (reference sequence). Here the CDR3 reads CASSFTGVGEQYF. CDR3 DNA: TGTGCCAGCAGTTTCACAGGGGTCGGCGAGCAGTACTTC.

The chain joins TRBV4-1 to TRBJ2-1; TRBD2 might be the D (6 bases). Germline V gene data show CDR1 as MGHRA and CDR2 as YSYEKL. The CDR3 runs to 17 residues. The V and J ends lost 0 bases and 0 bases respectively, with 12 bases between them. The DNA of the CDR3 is TGCGCCAGCAGCCAAGATCGGGAGTGGAGCTCCTACAATGAGCAGTTCTTC. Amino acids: CASSQDREWSSYNEQFF.

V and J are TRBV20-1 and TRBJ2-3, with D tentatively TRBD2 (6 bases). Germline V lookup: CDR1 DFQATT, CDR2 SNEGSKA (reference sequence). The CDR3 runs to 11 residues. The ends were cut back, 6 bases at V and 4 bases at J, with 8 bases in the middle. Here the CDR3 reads CSARLADTQYF. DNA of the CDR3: TGCAGTGCCAGACTAGCAGATACGCAGTATTTT.

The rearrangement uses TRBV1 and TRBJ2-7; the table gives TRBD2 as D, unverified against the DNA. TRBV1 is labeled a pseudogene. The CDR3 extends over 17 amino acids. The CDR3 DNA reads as TGCACCAGCAGCCAAGAAGGGCCTAGCGGGGAGGCTTGCGAGCAGTACTTC. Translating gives CTSSQEGPSGEACEQYF.

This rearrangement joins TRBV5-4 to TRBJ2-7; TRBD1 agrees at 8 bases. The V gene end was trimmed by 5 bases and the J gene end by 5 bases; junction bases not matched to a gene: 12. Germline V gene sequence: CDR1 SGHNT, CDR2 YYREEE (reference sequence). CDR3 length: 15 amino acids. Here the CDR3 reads CASSRGQGAKDEQYF. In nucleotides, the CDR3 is TGTGCCAGCAGTCGGGGGCAGGGGGCCAAGGACGAGCAGTACTTC.

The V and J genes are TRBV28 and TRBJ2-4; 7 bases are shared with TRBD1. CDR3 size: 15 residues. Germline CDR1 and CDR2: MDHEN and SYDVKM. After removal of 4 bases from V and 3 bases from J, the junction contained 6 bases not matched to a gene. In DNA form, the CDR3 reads TGTGCCAGCAGTTCGACAGGGTTCGACAAAAACATTCAGTACTTC. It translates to CASSSTGFDKNIQYF.

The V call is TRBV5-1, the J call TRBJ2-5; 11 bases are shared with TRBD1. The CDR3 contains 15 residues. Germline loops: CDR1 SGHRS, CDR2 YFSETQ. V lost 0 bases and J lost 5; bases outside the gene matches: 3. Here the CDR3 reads CASSLAGQGGETQYF. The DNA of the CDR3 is TGCGCCAGCAGCTTGGCGGGACAGGGGGGCGAGACCCAGTACTTC. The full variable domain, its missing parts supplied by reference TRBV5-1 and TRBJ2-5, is KAGVTQTPRYLIKTRGQQVTLSCSPISGHRSVSWYQQTPGQGLQFLFEYFSETQRNKGNFPGRFSGRQFSNSRSEMNVSTLELGDSALYLCASSLAGQGGETQYFGPGTRLLVL.

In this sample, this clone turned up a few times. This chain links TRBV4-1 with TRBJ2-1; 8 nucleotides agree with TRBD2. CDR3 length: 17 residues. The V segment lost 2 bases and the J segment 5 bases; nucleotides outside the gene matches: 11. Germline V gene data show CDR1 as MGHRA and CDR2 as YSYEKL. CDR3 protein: CASSQKDSSGSHNEQFF. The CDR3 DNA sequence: TGCGCCAGCAGCCAAAAAGATTCTAGCGGGTCCCACAATGAGCAGTTCTTC.

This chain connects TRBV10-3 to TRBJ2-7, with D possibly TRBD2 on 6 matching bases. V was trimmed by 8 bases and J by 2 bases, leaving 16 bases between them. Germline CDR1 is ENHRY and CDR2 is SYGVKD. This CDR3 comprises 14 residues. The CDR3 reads CAIQSGGPTYEQYF. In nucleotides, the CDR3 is TGTGCCATCCAGTCCGGAGGGCCGACCTACGAGCAGTACTTC.

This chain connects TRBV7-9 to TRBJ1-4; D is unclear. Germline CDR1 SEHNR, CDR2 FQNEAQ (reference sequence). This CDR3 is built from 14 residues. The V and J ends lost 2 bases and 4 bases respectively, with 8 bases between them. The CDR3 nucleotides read TGTGCCAGCAGCTTACCGCTAAGTAATGAAAAACTGTTTTTT. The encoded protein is CASSLPLSNEKLFF.

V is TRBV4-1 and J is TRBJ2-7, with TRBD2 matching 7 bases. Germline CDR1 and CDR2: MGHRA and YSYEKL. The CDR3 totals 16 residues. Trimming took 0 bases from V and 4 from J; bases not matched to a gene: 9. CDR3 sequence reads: CASSQDSLRELYEQYF. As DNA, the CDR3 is TGCGCCAGCAGCCAAGATAGTCTGCGGGAGCTGTACGAGCAGTACTTC.

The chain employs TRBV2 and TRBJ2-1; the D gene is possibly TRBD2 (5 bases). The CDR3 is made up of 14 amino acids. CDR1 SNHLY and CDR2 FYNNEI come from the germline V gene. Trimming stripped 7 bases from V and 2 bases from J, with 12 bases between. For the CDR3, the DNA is TGTGCCAGCATGACCGGACTGACCTACAATGAGCAGTTCTTC. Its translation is CASMTGLTYNEQFF.

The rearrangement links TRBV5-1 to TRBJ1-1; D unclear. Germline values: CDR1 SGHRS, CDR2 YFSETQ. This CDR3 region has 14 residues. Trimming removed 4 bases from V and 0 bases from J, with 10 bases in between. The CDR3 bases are TGCGCCAGCAGCCGTGCAAGCATGAACACTGAAGCTTTCTTT. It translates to CASSRASMNTEAFF.

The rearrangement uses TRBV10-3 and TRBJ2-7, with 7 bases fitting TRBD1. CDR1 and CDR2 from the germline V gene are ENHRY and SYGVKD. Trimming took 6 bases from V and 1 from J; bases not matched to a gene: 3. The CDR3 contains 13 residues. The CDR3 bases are TGTGCCATCAGGGACAGGTCATCCTACGAGCAGTACTTC. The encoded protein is CAIRDRSSYEQYF.